This T cell receptor (beta chain) was profiled in a study of blood T cells in healthy people across ages. For the study at large: Capture via template switching afforded approximately one barcoded beta molecule per two T cells.

The study isolated at least 6 million PBMCs from each sample. A note on this clonotype: The junction and the germline gene differ at one end; a read error may be behind it.

The CDR3 spans 12 residues. Germline CDR1 reads DFQATT; CDR2 reads SNEGSKA (reference sequence). It was with a sample-barcoded 5' primer and a J-beta primer mix that a second PCR of roughly 7 to 12 cycles was run. With 12 random nucleotides, a template-switch adaptor tagged each individual cDNA molecule. TCRdb used MiXCR to reprocess the 5' RACE reads, holding one entry per CDR3 protein. The profile shows approximately 770,000 distinct CDR3 sequences, 58% of them singletons. The chain links TRBV20-1 to TRBJ1-1, with 7 bases fitting TRBD1. This TCR was sampled from a man aged 25 to 40 in good health. The sequenced material came from blood. CDR3: CSGRRGNAEAFF. In nucleotides, the CDR3 is TGCAGTGGGCGCAGGGGGAACGCTGAAGCTTTCTTT.